This T cell receptor beta chain is from a study of blood T cells in healthy people across ages. Then a second PCR, running roughly 6 to 11 cycles, was carried out with a sample-barcoded 5' primer and a J-beta primer mix. Using its own MiXCR run on the 5' RACE reads, TCRdb lists one record per CDR3 protein. The data hold 600,000 to 650,000 distinct CDR3 sequences, with 45% to 65% observed a single time. The CDR3 sequence is 15 residues long. Between the trimmed V and J ends, which lost 0 bases and 4 bases, there was a span of 12 bases. Germline V lookup: CDR1 SGHRS, CDR2 YFSETQ. The sequenced sample consisted of blood. The sequence was obtained from a man in his sixties in good health. The rearrangement links TRBV5-1 to TRBJ2-3; D gene unclear. Here the CDR3 reads CASSLERGAADTQYF. As DNA, the CDR3 is TGCGCCAGCAGCTTGGAGCGAGGCGCCGCAGATACGCAGTATTTT.